These T cell receptor beta chains were read from a single sample in a study of OX40 agonist ivuxolimab in advanced cancers. Data came from immunoSEQ multiplex PCR; TCRdb stores just in-frame clones and leaves some out. The sample carries around 67,000 clones, around 80% recorded once. The sample was CD4+ or CD8+ T cells sorted from blood, taken in a trial of the OX40 agonist ivuxolimab. The receptors stem from an adult with an advanced solid tumor such as melanoma, head and neck, liver or kidney cancer. Both conserved end residues are part of each CDR3. Fields, in order: CDR3 protein, J gene, D gene, clone size, V gene, CDR3 length. The D gene is left open where the match is weak. Some rows mark clone size as missing; the rest say once, few, many or name a class of expanded clone.

CDR3aa: CASSLPPFTNEKLFF; j_gene: TRBJ1-4; d_gene: .; abundance: once; v_gene: TRBV10-1; len: 15
CDR3aa: CASSRLTGQGGEAFF; j_gene: TRBJ1-1; d_gene: TRBD1; abundance: .; v_gene: TRBV6-5; len: 15
CDR3aa: CASSLDLGRIQETQYF; j_gene: TRBJ2-5; d_gene: .; abundance: .; v_gene: TRBV7-6; len: 16
CDR3aa: CASSFMGAGDYGYTF; j_gene: TRBJ1-2; d_gene: .; abundance: .; v_gene: TRBV5-6; len: 15
CDR3aa: CASSPLDGEQFF; j_gene: TRBJ2-1; d_gene: .; abundance: .; v_gene: TRBV5-1; len: 12
CDR3aa: CATSWFEGPTKHNEQFF; j_gene: TRBJ2-1; d_gene: .; abundance: .; v_gene: TRBV15; len: 17
CDR3aa: CASSPGEAGSPLHF; j_gene: TRBJ1-6; d_gene: .; abundance: .; v_gene: TRBV5-4; len: 14
CDR3aa: CASSRDQVNEQFF; j_gene: TRBJ2-1; d_gene: .; abundance: .; v_gene: TRBV7-2; len: 13
CDR3aa: CASSFTRGNYGYTF; j_gene: TRBJ1-2; d_gene: .; abundance: .; v_gene: TRBV7-2; len: 14
CDR3aa: CASSFPPYYEQYF; j_gene: TRBJ2-7; d_gene: .; abundance: .; v_gene: TRBV27; len: 13
CDR3aa: CASSLDRANEKLFF; j_gene: TRBJ1-4; d_gene: TRBD1; abundance: .; v_gene: TRBV7-9; len: 14
CDR3aa: CAISESKGSTEAFF; j_gene: TRBJ1-1; d_gene: .; abundance: once; v_gene: TRBV10-3; len: 14
CDR3aa: CASSQASGGPSYEQYF; j_gene: TRBJ2-7; d_gene: TRBD2; abundance: .; v_gene: TRBV4-2; len: 16
CDR3aa: CSALRTGSEKLFF; j_gene: TRBJ1-4; d_gene: TRBD1; abundance: .; v_gene: TRBV29-1; len: 13
CDR3aa: CASSSYRDGGYTF; j_gene: TRBJ1-2; d_gene: .; abundance: once; v_gene: TRBV19; len: 13
CDR3aa: CASSRVRVGGNTIYF; j_gene: TRBJ1-3; d_gene: .; abundance: .; v_gene: TRBV14; len: 15
CDR3aa: CASSKLGRNNEKLFF; j_gene: TRBJ1-4; d_gene: .; abundance: .; v_gene: TRBV6-6; len: 15
CDR3aa: CASSGKGDPGNTIYF; j_gene: TRBJ1-3; d_gene: .; abundance: .; v_gene: TRBV10-2; len: 15
CDR3aa: CASSSGLAGGQETQYF; j_gene: TRBJ2-5; d_gene: TRBD2; abundance: .; v_gene: TRBV5-1; len: 16
CDR3aa: CASSWRGLSTDTQYF; j_gene: TRBJ2-3; d_gene: .; abundance: once; v_gene: TRBV6-6; len: 15
CDR3aa: CASRSGGPVTDTQYF; j_gene: TRBJ2-3; d_gene: .; abundance: .; v_gene: TRBV6-5; len: 15
CDR3aa: CAWSFVPQLYGYTF; j_gene: TRBJ1-2; d_gene: .; abundance: few; v_gene: TRBV30; len: 14
CDR3aa: CASSLGGGGPSVEQFF; j_gene: TRBJ2-1; d_gene: TRBD2; abundance: .; v_gene: TRBV5-1; len: 16
CDR3aa: CASSQGGAGQPQHF; j_gene: TRBJ1-5; d_gene: .; abundance: few; v_gene: TRBV4-2; len: 14